These T cell receptor beta chains were read from a single sample in a study of cytomegalovirus exposure and HLA in healthy donors. Sequencing was performed with immunoSEQ multiplex PCR; in TCRdb, only in-frame clones are kept and a portion is missing. The sample has over 130,000 clones, approximately 72% seen once; the top ten hold 5.5% to 7%. The source material was PBMCs. The receptors shown here come from a woman in her sixties or seventies in good health and CMV-seronegative. Each CDR3 is given with its conserved first and last residue. D genes are given only for firm matches. Clone size, where shown, is once, few, many, or a class for clones that have expanded.

v_call: TRBV27; clone_size: -; j_call: TRBJ2-4; d_call: -; cdr3_aa: CASSLGALAKNIQYF; cdr3_nt: TGTGCCAGCAGTTTAGGGGCTCTAGCCAAAAACATTCAGTACTTC
v_call: TRBV27; clone_size: -; j_call: TRBJ1-6; d_call: -; cdr3_aa: CASRMPSGPLHF; cdr3_nt: TGTGCCAGCAGAATGCCATCCGGACCCCTCCACTTT
v_call: TRBV19; clone_size: -; j_call: TRBJ1-1; d_call: -; cdr3_aa: CASISVTSMNTEAFF; cdr3_nt: TGTGCCAGTATTAGTGTCACCTCCATGAACACTGAAGCTTTCTTT
v_call: TRBV4-3; clone_size: few; j_call: TRBJ2-1; d_call: TRBD2; cdr3_aa: CASSQDATSGGTYNEQFF; cdr3_nt: TGCGCCAGCAGCCAAGATGCGACTAGCGGGGGGACCTACAATGAGCAGTTCTTC
v_call: TRBV7-2; clone_size: -; j_call: TRBJ2-5; d_call: -; cdr3_aa: CASSLYVRRDPQETQYF; cdr3_nt: TGTGCCAGCAGCTTATACGTCCGGCGGGACCCTCAAGAGACCCAGTACTTC
v_call: TRBV19; clone_size: -; j_call: TRBJ2-4; d_call: -; cdr3_aa: CASSPGTKNIQYF; cdr3_nt: TGTGCCAGTAGTCCAGGGACCAAAAACATTCAGTACTTC
v_call: TRBV28; clone_size: -; j_call: TRBJ2-7; d_call: TRBD2; cdr3_aa: CASSSGLAGSYEQYF; cdr3_nt: TGTGCCAGCAGTTCGGGACTAGCGGGCTCCTACGAGCAGTACTTC
v_call: TRBV15; clone_size: -; j_call: TRBJ1-2; d_call: -; cdr3_aa: CAASRDRVVGSRTF; cdr3_nt: TGTGCCGCCAGCAGAGACCGGGTCGTAGGATCACGCACCTTC
v_call: TRBV7-2; clone_size: -; j_call: TRBJ1-6; d_call: -; cdr3_aa: CASNHGEGVRSPLHF; cdr3_nt: TGTGCCAGCAACCACGGGGAGGGGGTGAGGTCACCCCTCCACTTT
v_call: TRBV14; clone_size: -; j_call: TRBJ2-7; d_call: -; cdr3_aa: CASSPRGFREQYF; cdr3_nt: TGTGCCAGCAGCCCCCGGGGGTTCAGGGAGCAGTACTTC
v_call: TRBV4-1; clone_size: few; j_call: TRBJ2-5; d_call: TRBD2; cdr3_aa: CASSPRTSGILTETQYF; cdr3_nt: TGCGCCAGCAGCCCGCGGACTAGCGGGATTCTGACGGAGACCCAGTACTTC
v_call: TRBV27; clone_size: -; j_call: TRBJ2-7; d_call: TRBD1; cdr3_aa: CASRLTQGSSYEQYF; cdr3_nt: TGTGCCAGCAGACTGACACAGGGGAGCTCCTACGAGCAGTACTTC
v_call: TRBV29-1; clone_size: -; j_call: TRBJ2-3; d_call: TRBD2; cdr3_aa: CSVVSRGGRTDTQYF; cdr3_nt: TGCAGCGTTGTAAGTCGGGGGGGCAGGACAGATACGCAGTATTTT
v_call: TRBV4-3; clone_size: few; j_call: TRBJ2-1; d_call: -; cdr3_aa: CASSQTEGARQFF; cdr3_nt: TGCGCCAGCAGCCAGACCGAGGGTGCTCGACAGTTCTTC
v_call: TRBV14; clone_size: -; j_call: TRBJ2-7; d_call: TRBD1; cdr3_aa: CASSHPPGTGLSYEQYF; cdr3_nt: TGTGCCAGCAGCCATCCCCCCGGGACAGGGCTCTCCTACGAGCAGTACTTC
v_call: TRBV4-3; clone_size: -; j_call: TRBJ1-1; d_call: -; cdr3_aa: CASSPKRGTEAFF; cdr3_nt: TGCGCCAGCAGCCCAAAGCGGGGGACTGAAGCTTTCTTT
v_call: TRBV13; clone_size: -; j_call: TRBJ2-2; d_call: TRBD2; cdr3_aa: CASSPGLADLGSGELFF; cdr3_nt: TGTGCCAGCAGCCCGGGACTAGCGGACTTGGGGAGCGGGGAGCTGTTTTTT
v_call: TRBV27; clone_size: -; j_call: TRBJ2-5; d_call: -; cdr3_aa: CASSLGPGVEQYF; cdr3_nt: TGTGCCAGCAGTTTAGGCCCGGGAGTTGAGCAGTACTTC
v_call: TRBV6-5; clone_size: few; j_call: TRBJ1-3; d_call: TRBD1; cdr3_aa: CASSARDRGGNTIYF; cdr3_nt: TGTGCCAGCAGTGCCCGGGACAGGGGTGGAAACACCATATATTTT
v_call: TRBV6-5; clone_size: -; j_call: TRBJ2-5; d_call: TRBD1; cdr3_aa: CASTSTGARQYF; cdr3_nt: TGTGCCAGCACCTCGACAGGGGCGCGGCAGTACTTC
v_call: TRBV18; clone_size: -; j_call: TRBJ2-1; d_call: TRBD2; cdr3_aa: CASSPRQGTSGYNEQFF; cdr3_nt: TGTGCCAGCTCACCTAGACAAGGGACTAGCGGGTACAATGAGCAGTTCTTC
v_call: TRBV6-5; clone_size: -; j_call: TRBJ2-7; d_call: -; cdr3_aa: CASSYSGRGNEQYF; cdr3_nt: TGTGCCAGCAGTTACTCGGGTCGGGGGAACGAGCAGTACTTC
v_call: TRBV5-8; clone_size: -; j_call: TRBJ2-5; d_call: TRBD2; cdr3_aa: CASSLAGTNIREQYF; cdr3_nt: TGTGCCAGCAGCTTGGCCGGGACTAACATAAGGGAGCAGTACTTC
v_call: TRBV7-2; clone_size: -; j_call: TRBJ2-7; d_call: -; cdr3_aa: CASSLKLRVGQYF; cdr3_nt: TGTGCCAGCAGCTTAAAACTCAGGGTTGGGCAGTACTTC
v_call: TRBV7-6; clone_size: -; j_call: TRBJ2-7; d_call: TRBD2; cdr3_aa: CASSRSVAGASGQYF; cdr3_nt: TGTGCCAGCAGTCGCTCGGTAGCGGGAGCATCCGGGCAGTACTTC
v_call: TRBV29-1; clone_size: -; j_call: TRBJ2-7; d_call: TRBD1; cdr3_aa: CSARDRPYEQYF; cdr3_nt: TGCAGCGCGAGGGACAGGCCCTACGAGCAGTACTTC
v_call: TRBV4-3; clone_size: -; j_call: TRBJ1-2; d_call: -; cdr3_aa: CASSQALYYGYTF; cdr3_nt: TGCGCCAGCAGCCAAGCTTTGTACTATGGCTACACCTTC
v_call: TRBV2; clone_size: -; j_call: TRBJ1-3; d_call: -; cdr3_aa: CASRRIGENTIYF; cdr3_nt: TGTGCCAGCAGGAGAATAGGAGAAAACACCATATATTTT
v_call: TRBV29-1; clone_size: -; j_call: TRBJ2-3; d_call: TRBD1; cdr3_aa: CSVARQGTDTQYF; cdr3_nt: TGCAGCGTTGCCCGACAGGGGACAGATACGCAGTATTTT
v_call: TRBV6-1; clone_size: -; j_call: TRBJ2-2; d_call: -; cdr3_aa: CASSQPVADTGELFF; cdr3_nt: TGTGCCAGCAGCCAACCCGTAGCGGACACCGGGGAGCTGTTTTTT
v_call: TRBV7-6; clone_size: -; j_call: TRBJ2-5; d_call: TRBD2; cdr3_aa: CASSSGGPETQYF; cdr3_nt: TGTGCCAGCAGCTCGGGGGGGCCCGAGACCCAGTACTTC
v_call: TRBV9; clone_size: -; j_call: TRBJ2-3; d_call: TRBD1; cdr3_aa: CASSDRGSDTQYF; cdr3_nt: TGTGCCAGCAGCGACAGGGGGTCAGATACGCAGTATTTT
v_call: TRBV9; clone_size: -; j_call: TRBJ2-7; d_call: TRBD2; cdr3_aa: CASSERGSGLPYEQYF; cdr3_nt: TGTGCCAGCAGCGAGAGGGGTAGCGGGCTGCCCTACGAGCAGTACTTC
v_call: TRBV11-2; clone_size: -; j_call: TRBJ1-1; d_call: -; cdr3_aa: CASSRLGTEAFF; cdr3_nt: TGTGCCAGCAGCCGACTGGGTACTGAAGCTTTCTTT
v_call: TRBV6-5; clone_size: -; j_call: TRBJ2-1; d_call: -; cdr3_aa: CASTERDEQFF; cdr3_nt: TGTGCCAGCACCGAGCGGGATGAGCAGTTCTTC
v_call: TRBV6-5; clone_size: -; j_call: TRBJ2-5; d_call: TRBD2; cdr3_aa: CASKASGGAETQYF; cdr3_nt: TGTGCCAGCAAGGCTAGCGGGGGGGCGGAGACCCAGTACTTC